This TCR beta chain was sequenced during a study of blood T cell repertoires in COVID-19 (dated by TCRdb to the early 2020s). Notes on the research overall: Samples covering the acute and convalescent phases of COVID-19 were provided by collaborators in the United States, Italy and Spain. Samples were obtained from the ongoing ImmuneRACE study (first 160 participants) and from 1,254 subjects provided by 6 global collaborators. The material from the prospective study consisted of cDNA or gDNA derived from T cells, B-cell-depleted T cells, or PBMCs. Where HLA class I and class II types were available, the types were taken from metadata supplied by the sample provider, not from assay-based typing. The dataset comprised deeply sampled blood TCRbeta repertoires from subjects exposed to, actively infected with, or recovered from COVID-19. The repertoires were made available in a free public database intended to serve as a resource for research on the immune response to SARS-CoV-2. The sample metadata nearly always contained a de-identified subject ID, COVID-19 status, age in years and sex.

Findings and caveats that apply to the study as a whole: The quantity of clinical and demographic metadata differed by source and by participant and was supplied without curation.

TCRbeta CDR3 regions were amplified from genomic DNA by means of the immunoSEQ Assay, a bias-controlled multiplex PCR. The study's processing was this. Nucleated cell counts per sample were estimated from amplification of reference gene primers within the assay. To quantify the absolute abundance of each unique TCRbeta CDR3 rearrangement, sequence reads were collapsed and filtered. For each sample, productive Simpson clonality was calculated as the square root of Simpson's diversity index over productive rearrangements. This is the immuneACCESS table as TCRdb keeps it, with only in-frame sequences that have V and J called. A part of the clones is gone; compared with another copy, unresolved V genes explain less than half, and the rest is unexplained. V and J calls and clone size are given by that table; D and trimming were obtained from the DNA. The sample includes 150,000 to 200,000 clones, with 83% observed a single time. The top ten hold 6% to 8.5% of the sample.

At one collaborating source in Seattle, patients were enrolled during active infection and were followed longitudinally through the course of disease. Whole blood was collected in K2EDTA tubes by collaborating institutions according to the institutions' own protocols. For TCRbeta analysis, collaborator samples were shipped as frozen whole blood, as isolated PBMCs, or as DNA extracted from either sample type. According to the germline V gene, CDR1 reads SGHTA and CDR2 reads FQGNSA. The CDR3 starts with the cysteine, ends with the phenylalanine, and has 17 residues. CDR3 DNA is the only sequence kept; it has 51 bases, read in frame from the first base. The junction shows trimming of 1 base on V and 2 bases on J, and the gene matches do not reach 8 bases of it. A word on this clone: No cognate antigen has been identified for it. The record has no base qualities; no much larger clone is one base away.

The rearranged chain carries TRBV7-2 and TRBJ2-7; TRBD2 aligns with 10 central bases. This receptor was obtained from a woman in her seventies with COVID-19, enrolled during active disease. The sample comprised peripheral blood. The DNA reads TGTGCCAGCAGCTTAGGCAGCCTAGCGGGAGTTCCCTACGAGCAGTACTTC. Translated, it gives CASSLGSLAGVPYEQYF.